This T cell receptor beta chain was retrieved from a study of blood T cell repertoires in COVID-19. This CDR3 spans 15 amino acids. The germline gives CDR1 KGHDR, CDR2 SFDVKD. The V and J ends lost 3 bases and 8 bases, in that order; junction bases with no gene match: 8. In the source study's methods: Reference gene primer amplification gave estimated nucleated cell counts. Measured with immunoSEQ multiplex PCR; TCRdb has only the in-frame clones, and not every one. The DNA gave D and trimming, while V, J and clone size come from that table. The sample lists about 47,000 clones; 88% were seen once. The receptor's source is a man aged 45-60 years with active COVID-19. The sequencing sample was made of peripheral blood. The chain links TRBV24-1 to TRBJ2-1; TRBD1 agrees at 8 bases. Written as DNA, the CDR3 is TGTGCCACCAGTGATACCCGGGACAGGAGAGATGAGCAGTTCTTC. Translation: CATSDTRDRRDEQFF.